This TCR beta chain was found in a study of blood T cell repertoires in COVID-19 (dated by TCRdb to about 2020). Looking at the study overall: The collaborator samples originated in the United States, Italy and Spain and spanned the acute and convalescent phases of COVID-19. The material from the prospective study consisted of cDNA or gDNA derived from T cells, B-cell-depleted T cells, or PBMCs. Deeply sampled blood TCRbeta repertoires from subjects exposed to, actively infected with, or recovered from COVID-19 were included in the dataset. The repertoires were released in a freely available public database intended as a resource for research on the immune response to SARS-CoV-2. Samples were obtained from the ongoing ImmuneRACE study (first 160 participants) and from approximately 1,200 subjects provided by 6 global collaborators. Sample metadata almost always included a de-identified subject ID, COVID-19 status, age in years and sex. Where available, HLA class I and class II types were taken from metadata supplied by the sample provider and were not determined by assay-based typing.

On the study overall, not on this receptor specifically: The quantity of clinical and demographic metadata differed by source and by participant and was supplied without curation.

TCRbeta CDR3 regions were amplified from genomic DNA by means of the immunoSEQ Assay, a bias-controlled multiplex PCR. Processing in the source paper ran as follows. Nucleated cell counts per sample were estimated from amplification of reference gene primers within the assay. Sequence reads were collapsed and filtered to measure the absolute abundance of every unique TCRbeta CDR3 rearrangement. For each sample, productive Simpson clonality was calculated as the square root of Simpson's diversity index over productive rearrangements. In its TCRdb copy, this immuneACCESS table keeps in-frame sequences only and misses some clones. Where compared with another copy, unresolved V genes explain less than half of these, and the others have no known cause. That table supplies the V and J calls and clone size; D and trimming were determined from the DNA. The sample contains roughly 84,000 clones, about 82% of them found a single time. The ten biggest clones cover around 15% of the sample.

Each collaborating institution followed its own protocols to collect whole blood in K2EDTA tubes. Collaborator samples were shipped for TCRbeta analysis as frozen whole blood, isolated PBMCs, or DNA extracted from either sample type. Concerning this clone itself: The clone's antigen remains unknown. No qualities accompany the bases; no much larger clone lies one base away.

Sequencing was done on a sample of peripheral blood. The TCR comes from a woman of 80 years or more with acute or convalescent COVID-19.

The CDR3 region reads CASSIGPSYEQYF. The nucleotide sequence reads as follows: TGTGCCAGTAGTATAGGTCCCAGCTACGAGCAGTACTTC. This chain is built from TRBV19 and TRBJ2-7; no confident D gene assignment can be made. Per the germline V gene (reference sequence), LNHDA is the CDR1 and SQIVND is the CDR2. The CDR3 runs 13 amino acids, cysteine and phenylalanine included. The DNA shown is the 39-base CDR3, in frame from base 1. The V end loses 1 base and the J end loses 3 bases, and a stretch of 7 bases separates them.